The clone carrying this T cell receptor (beta chain) has a handful of counts. As yet, its antigen is unknown. The record originates from a study of T cells in Graves' hyperthyroidism and ophthalmopathy. TCR beta CDR3 sequences were amplified from RNA transcripts. In the first-round RT-PCR of the TCR CDR3, the HTBI primer set was used. MiXCR was run by TCRdb on the multiplex PCR reads, yielding one entry per CDR3 protein. The sample lists about 400,000 distinct CDR3 sequences, approximately 15% occurring once. V was pared by 4 bases and J by 1 base, with 11 bases between. Germline-derived CDR1 and CDR2 are SGHRS and YFSETQ. The CDR3 length is 14 residues. Patients aged 18 to 65 had newly diagnosed hyperthyroidism of under 2 months' duration. Study-level findings and limits: Also found in blood were most expanded thyroid clonotypes above 0.001.

Sample: blood. The gene calls are TRBV5-1 and TRBJ1-2; the D is unclear. This clonotype originated in a woman aged 25 to 39 with Graves' hyperthyroidism. The CDR3 sequence is CASSLTTVNYGYTF. DNA for the CDR3: TGCGCCAGCAGCCTTACGACTGTTAACTATGGCTACACCTTC.